This TCR beta chain was obtained from a study of T-cell memory formation after mild COVID-19. V lost 3 bases and J 5 bases, leaving 4 bases between the germline ends. The CDR3 has 11 amino acids. Germline CDR1 reads SNHLY; CDR2 reads FYNNEI. In this sample, this clonotype turned up a few times. TCRdb re-called the 5' RACE reads with MiXCR, one entry per CDR3 protein. The table includes a few hundred thousand distinct CDR3 sequences, around an eighth detected once. The clonotype comes from a man younger than 35 who had mild COVID-19 (a few samples of this study predate the infection). Cell type and time point are not known. Sequenced material: PBMCs or a T cell subset sorted from them (not recorded which). V usage is TRBV2 and J usage is TRBJ2-5, with D hard to call. In nucleotides, the CDR3 is TGTGCCAGCAGTGACTTTGAGACCCAGTACTTC. Translation: CASSDFETQYF.